Here is one TCR beta chain with its context. The sample comes from a study of OX40 agonist ivuxolimab in advanced cancers. Looking at the study overall: Age averaged about 60 years (range roughly 23 to 85), and more than 80% were male. Partial responses, seen in three patients, involved one hepatocellular carcinoma and two cutaneous melanomas.

The CDR3 totals 13 residues. Losses at the gene ends were 6 bases for V and 3 bases for J; bases not matched to a gene: 3. Germline V CDR1 and CDR2: MDHEN, SYDVKM. Some clones are missing from TCRdb's copy, which holds only in-frame ones; the method was immunoSEQ multiplex PCR. The sample lists over 90,000 clones, around 86% seen once, with roughly 2.1% in the top ten. This receptor was obtained from an adult with an advanced solid tumor such as melanoma, head and neck, liver or kidney cancer. V usage is TRBV28 and J usage is TRBJ1-2, with TRBD1 matching over 8 bases. Material: CD4+ or CD8+ T cells sorted from blood, obtained in a trial of the OX40 agonist ivuxolimab. In DNA, the CDR3 is TGTGCCAGCAGCCCGGACAGGGACTATGGCTACACCTTC. This sequence encodes CASSPDRDYGYTF.